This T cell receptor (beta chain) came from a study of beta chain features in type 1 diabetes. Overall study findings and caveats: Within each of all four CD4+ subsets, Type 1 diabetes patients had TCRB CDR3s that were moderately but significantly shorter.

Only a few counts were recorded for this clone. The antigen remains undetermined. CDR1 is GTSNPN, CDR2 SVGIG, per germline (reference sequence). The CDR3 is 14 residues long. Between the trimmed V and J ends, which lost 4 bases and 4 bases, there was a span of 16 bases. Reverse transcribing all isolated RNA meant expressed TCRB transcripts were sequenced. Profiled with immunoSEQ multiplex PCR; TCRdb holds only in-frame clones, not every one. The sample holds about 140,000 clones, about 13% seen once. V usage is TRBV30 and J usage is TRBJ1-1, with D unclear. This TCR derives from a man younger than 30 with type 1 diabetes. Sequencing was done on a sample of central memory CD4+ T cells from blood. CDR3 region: CAWTVWSGGTEAFF. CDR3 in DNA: TGTGCCTGGACCGTATGGTCGGGAGGCACTGAAGCTTTCTTT.